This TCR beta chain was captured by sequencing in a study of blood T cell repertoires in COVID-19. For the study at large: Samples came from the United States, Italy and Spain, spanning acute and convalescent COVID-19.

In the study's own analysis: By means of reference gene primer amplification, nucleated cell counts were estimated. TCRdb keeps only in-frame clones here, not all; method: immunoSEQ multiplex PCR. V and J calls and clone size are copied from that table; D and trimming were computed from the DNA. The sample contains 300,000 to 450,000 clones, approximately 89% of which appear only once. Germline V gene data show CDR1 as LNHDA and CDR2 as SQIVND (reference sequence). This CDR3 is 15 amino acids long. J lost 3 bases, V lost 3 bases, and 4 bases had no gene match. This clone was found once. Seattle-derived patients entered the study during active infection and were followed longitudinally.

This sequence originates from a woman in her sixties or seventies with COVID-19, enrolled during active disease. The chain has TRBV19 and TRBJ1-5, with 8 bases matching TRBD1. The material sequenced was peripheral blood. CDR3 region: CASSMRTGNNQPQHF. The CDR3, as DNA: TGTGCCAGTAGTATGCGGACAGGGAACAATCAGCCCCAGCATTTT.